This record looks at one T cell receptor (beta chain) sequence and its context. What it binds is not known. Germline V lookup: CDR1 MGHRA, CDR2 YSYEKL. Between the trimmed V and J ends, which lost 1 base and 0 bases, there was a span of 9 bases. There are 15 residues in the CDR3. The sample comes from a study of PD-L1 blockade in urothelial cancer. Study-wide findings and caveats: Below-median pretreatment blood TCR clonality was a predictor of better survival.

The authors spiked synthetic TCR analog templates into each PCR. Generated by immunoSEQ multiplex PCR, the TCRdb table keeps only in-frame clones and is missing some. The sample lists 40,000 or so clones, approximately 80% occurring once. The source material was PBMCs, sampled around atezolizumab (anti-PD-L1) treatment. The TCR comes from a man between 65 and 85 years old with urothelial cancer. The V call is TRBV4-1, the J call TRBJ1-1; D gene unclear. CDR3 region: CASSQGSYMNTEAFF. The CDR3 nucleotides read TGCGCCAGCAGCCAAGGTTCTTACATGAACACTGAAGCTTTCTTT.